The 9 T cell receptor beta chains given below trace back to one sample, sequenced in a study of PD-1 blockade in classical Hodgkin lymphoma. Clones were sequenced by immunoSEQ multiplex PCR, and TCRdb holds only the in-frame ones, with some missing. The top ten clones hold under 3% of a sample with fewer than 7,500 clones, just under 80% of them seen once. Each patient's relapse followed autologous stem cell transplantation, and brentuximab vedotin exposure varied. Researchers used magnetic negative selection to pull out pure CD4+ T cells from thawed PBMCs. This specimen consisted of CD4+ T cells from blood, obtained at baseline. These receptor sequences come from a human donor with classical Hodgkin lymphoma.

The rearrangement uses TRBV27 and TRBJ2-1; 14 nucleotides line up with TRBD2. V lost 6 bases to trimming and J lost 7 bases; unmatched junction nucleotides: 2. CDR1 and CDR2 (germline): MNHEY, SMNVEV (reference sequence). The CDR3 totals 14 residues. CDR3 amino acids: CASRGTSGSNEQFF. The CDR3 DNA follows: TGTGCCAGCAGGGGGACTAGCGGGAGTAATGAGCAGTTCTTC.

The CDR3 DNA sequence: TGTGCCAGCAGTTGGAGCGGGAGTTCCTGGGAGCAGTACTTC. Translation gives CASSWSGSSWEQYF. The chain recombines TRBV28 with TRBJ2-7; 8 nucleotides align to TRBD2. Germline V gene data show CDR1 as MDHEN and CDR2 as SYDVKM. The CDR3 totals 14 residues. With 4 bases clipped from V and 7 bases from J, the junction kept 9 bases outside the gene matches.

The sample holds a few counts of this clone. The V and J genes are TRBV5-1 and TRBJ2-2; a weak D match, TRBD2 (6 bases). Trimming stripped 5 bases from V and 0 bases from J, with 14 bases between. Germline assignment: CDR1 SGHRS and CDR2 YFSETQ. The CDR3 loop spans 16 amino acids. The CDR3 DNA reads as TGCGCCAGCAGTCATCGGGGGTCCGCGAACACCGGGGAGCTGTTTTTT. Protein product: CASSHRGSANTGELFF.

The chain employs TRBV27 and TRBJ1-2; weak D call: TRBD1 (6 bases). The CDR3 contains 16 residues. V shed 0 bases and J shed 5 bases, with 16 bases lying between them. The V gene's germline CDR1 is MNHEY and CDR2 SMNVEV (reference sequence). DNA of the CDR3: TGTGCCAGCAGTTTATCGACGGGGGCTGGGGGGTATGGCTACACCTTC. Its translation: CASSLSTGAGGYGYTF.

The chain recombines TRBV19 with TRBJ2-1, with 7 bases identical to TRBD1. The CDR3 has 16 amino acids. Trimming at V came to 6 bases and at J to 2 bases, leaving 10 bases not matched to a gene. Germline V lookup: CDR1 LNHDA, CDR2 SQIVND (reference sequence). The CDR3 loop reads CASSEGTGQTYNEQFF. The CDR3 DNA reads as TGTGCCAGTAGCGAGGGAACGGGACAGACCTACAATGAGCAGTTCTTC.

The chain combines TRBV9 with TRBJ2-7; possibly TRBD1 for D (6 bases). This CDR3 spans 15 amino acids. CDR1 SGDLS and CDR2 YYNGEE come from the germline V gene. V shed 0 bases and J shed 3 bases, with 13 bases lying between them. CDR3 DNA: TGTGCCAGCAGCGTAGTTGCAGGGGCGGTCTACGAGCAGTACTTC. Translation gives CASSVVAGAVYEQYF.

The chain combines TRBV7-2 with TRBJ1-6, with TRBD1 as a possible D gene (5 bases). Trimming removed 5 bases at V and 10 bases at J, with 18 bases between. The CDR3 runs to 15 residues. Germline V CDR1 and CDR2: SGHTA, FQGNSA. The CDR3 region is CASSLRAHDHSPLHF. CDR3 DNA: TGTGCCAGCAGCCTCAGGGCTCACGACCACTCACCCCTCCACTTT.

This clone was counted between two and nine times. This chain links TRBV18 with TRBJ1-1; no clear D gene. CDR3 length: 12 residues. The V gene lost 2 bases and the J gene lost 7 bases, with 8 bases spanning the gap. The germline V gene has CDR1 KGHSH and CDR2 LQKENI. CDR3 in amino acids: CASSPNGIEAFF. CDR3 DNA sequence: TGTGCCAGCTCACCAAACGGAATTGAAGCTTTCTTT.

This clone was detected once. This chain uses TRBV27 with TRBJ1-3; D is unclear. The CDR3 consists of 13 residues. V lost 7 bases and J lost 3, with 10 bases in between. In germline, CDR1 is MNHEY, CDR2 SMNVEV (reference sequence). This CDR3 reads CASKPSGGNTIYF. CDR3 nucleotides: TGTGCCAGCAAGCCTAGCGGTGGAAACACCATATATTTT.